These 24 T cell receptor beta chains came from one sample sequenced in a study of CD8 T cells in ankylosing spondylitis. TCRdb fed the 5' RACE reads into MiXCR, producing one record per CDR3 protein. The data hold just over 350,000 distinct CDR3 sequences, with 20% to 25% observed a single time. The sequenced material came from blood, either unsorted or a sorted T cell fraction (not recorded which). All receptors derive from a male donor with ankylosing spondylitis or in good health (not recorded which).

CDR3 sequence reads: CATDGQGKNIQYF. CDR3 coding DNA: TGTGCCACGGACGGACAGGGAAAAAACATTCAGTACTTC. The chain uses TRBV2 and TRBJ2-4, with 8 positions matching TRBD1. V was pared by 10 bases and J by 4 bases, with 6 bases of the junction left unmatched. This CDR3 has 13 amino acids. Germline values: CDR1 SNHLY, CDR2 FYNNEI.

CDR3 nucleotide sequence: TGTGCCAGCAGTTTTAACGGACAGGGCGATGGCTACACCTTC. Residues: CASSFNGQGDGYTF. The genes are TRBV27 and TRBJ1-2; 8 bases line up with TRBD1. This CDR3 spans 14 amino acids. J gave up 6 bases and V 3 bases, and 6 bases lay outside the gene matches. Germline V gene lookup returns CDR1 MNHEY and CDR2 SMNVEV (reference sequence).

CDR3 nucleotides: TGTGCCAGCAGCGAAAATAGCGGGGGGTTCACCGGGGAGCTGTTTTTT. Amino acids: CASSENSGGFTGELFF. The chain employs TRBV6-1 and TRBJ2-2; 10 bases are a match to TRBD2. This CDR3 has 16 amino acids. Unmatched junction bases numbered 8, after V lost 6 bases and J lost 4 bases. CDR1 and CDR2 from the germline V gene are MNHNS and SASEGT.

V gene TRBV6-5 combines with J gene TRBJ2-3, with 7 bases matching TRBD1. V lost 4 bases to trimming and J lost 4 bases; unmatched junction nucleotides: 8. Germline lookup yields CDR1 MNHEY and CDR2 SVGAGI. The CDR3 has 15 amino acids. CDR3 sequence reads: CASSSQGSFADTQYF. Written as DNA, the CDR3 is TGTGCCAGCAGTTCACAGGGGTCCTTCGCAGATACGCAGTATTTT.

This clonotype appeared a few times. The chain is built from TRBV2 and TRBJ1-5, with D unclear. Trimming removed 2 bases at V and 3 bases at J, with 11 bases between. The CDR3 sequence is 15 residues long. The V gene's germline CDR1 is SNHLY and CDR2 FYNNEI. The CDR3 DNA sequence: TGTGCCAGCAGTGAAATTCTGGTTCCCAATCAGCCCCAGCATTTT. Protein sequence: CASSEILVPNQPQHF.

This chain's CDR3 is CASSLSPATPYEQYF. The DNA of the CDR3 is TGTGCCAGCAGTTTAAGTCCGGCTACCCCCTACGAGCAGTACTTC. This rearrangement joins TRBV27 to TRBJ2-7; no reliable D call. The CDR3 is 15 residues long. Per germline, CDR1 MNHEY and CDR2 SMNVEV (reference sequence). V shed 2 bases and J shed 2 bases, with 13 bases lying between them.

The chain recombines TRBV28 with TRBJ2-7, with 11 bases matching TRBD2. The CDR3 consists of 19 residues. Germline-derived CDR1 and CDR2 are MDHEN and SYDVKM. J lost 7 bases, V lost 5 bases, and 22 bases had no gene match. In DNA form, the CDR3 reads TGTGCCAGCAGTCAGGCAATATTGGGACTAGCGGATGTCCTTGTGGAGCAGTACTTC. Its protein is CASSQAILGLADVLVEQYF.

This clonotype has only a few counts. The chain recombines TRBV3-1 with TRBJ2-5; 7 nucleotides match TRBD1. Unmatched junction bases numbered 6, after V lost 1 base and J lost 4 bases. This CDR3 contains 15 residues. Per the germline V gene, CDR1 is LGHDT and CDR2 is YNNKEL (reference sequence). CDR3 in DNA: TGTGCCAGCAGCCAAGGGACAGGCCTTATAGAGACCCAGTACTTC. Translation gives CASSQGTGLIETQYF.

This chain joins TRBV7-2 and TRBJ2-7, with D hard to call. Germline CDR1 and CDR2: SGHTA and FQGNSA. The CDR3 has 14 residues. Trimming cost V 1 base and J 0 bases, with 7 bases left between them. For the CDR3, the DNA is TGTGCCAGCAGCTTAGGTTTCAACTCCTACGAGCAGTACTTC. The encoded protein is CASSLGFNSYEQYF.

This clonotype was found a few times. The chain employs TRBV6-2 or TRBV6-3 and TRBJ2-1; 12 bases line up with TRBD2. J gave up 3 bases and V 9 bases, and 3 bases lay outside the gene matches. This CDR3 contains 14 residues. Germline CDR1 and CDR2: MNHEY and SVGEGT. The CDR3 sequence: CASQLAGGYNEQFF. The CDR3 DNA is TGTGCCAGTCAACTAGCGGGGGGCTACAATGAGCAGTTCTTC.

This chain links TRBV7-9 with TRBJ2-3; the D is unclear. The CDR3 is 12 residues long. Germline lookup yields CDR1 SEHNR and CDR2 FQNEAQ (reference sequence). V dropped 7 bases and J dropped 3 bases, with 8 bases sitting between them. The CDR3 reads CASTERTDTQYF. The DNA for the CDR3 is TGTGCCAGCACCGAGAGGACAGATACGCAGTATTTT.

The chain links TRBV3-1 to TRBJ2-1, with no clear D. Germline V CDR1 and CDR2: LGHDT, YNNKEL (reference sequence). The CDR3 is 14 residues long. Trimming took off 1 base at V and 0 bases at J, with 4 bases between the two ends. As DNA, the CDR3 is TGTGCCAGCAGCCAAGTGCCCTCCTACAATGAGCAGTTCTTC. Amino acid sequence: CASSQVPSYNEQFF.

The chain employs TRBV7-9 and TRBJ2-3, with D perhaps TRBD2 (6 bases). The CDR3 is made up of 15 amino acids. V gave up 5 bases and J gave up 5 bases, with 17 bases separating them. Germline V gene data show CDR1 as SEHNR and CDR2 as FQNEAQ (reference sequence). CDR3 in amino acids: CASSPSSASGDTQYF. The CDR3, as DNA: TGTGCCAGCAGCCCTTCTAGCGCCTCGGGAGATACGCAGTATTTT.

The chain recombines TRBV30 with TRBJ1-5; a weak D match, TRBD1 (6 bases). This CDR3 has 15 residues. Germline CDR1 is GTSNPN and CDR2 is SVGIG (reference sequence). V shed 4 bases and J shed 0 bases, with 13 bases lying between them. The CDR3 DNA is TGTGCCTGGAACTCAGGACAGAATAGCAATCAGCCCCAGCATTTT. It encodes CAWNSGQNSNQPQHF. The entire variable domain, with the rest obtained from reference TRBV30 and TRBJ1-5, is as follows: SQTIHQWPATLVQPVGSPLSLECTVEGTSNPNLYWYRQAAGRGLQLLFYSVGIGQISSEVPQNLSASRPQDRQFILSSKKLLLSDSGFYLCAWNSGQNSNQPQHFGDGTRLSIL.

This clonotype was observed a handful of times. The CDR3 protein is CASTILAGGGANEQFF. The DNA of the CDR3 is TGTGCCAGCACTATCTTGGCGGGCGGGGGGGCCAATGAGCAGTTCTTC. The chain carries TRBV27 and TRBJ2-1; 9 positions match TRBD2. The CDR3 is 16 residues long. Trimming cost V 7 bases and J 6 bases; bases outside gene matches: 13. Germline values: CDR1 MNHEY, CDR2 SMNVEV (reference sequence).

The chain has TRBV11-2 and TRBJ2-1, with 11 positions matching TRBD2. Germline CDR1 is SGHAT and CDR2 is FQNNGV. The V and J ends lost 4 bases and 0 bases, in that order; junction bases with no gene match: 11. The CDR3 extends over 19 amino acids. CDR3 nucleotides: TGTGCCAGCAGCTCCCCCTGGACTAGCGGGCCGAGCTCCTACAATGAGCAGTTCTTC. This gives the protein CASSSPWTSGPSSYNEQFF.

This clonotype was picked up a small number of times. In DNA form, the CDR3 reads TGTGCCAGCACCGGCGACCCCGGGGGGGCCGGGGAGCTGTTTTTT. The encoded protein is CASTGDPGGAGELFF. The chain uses TRBV11-2 and TRBJ2-2; the match to TRBD2 covers 8 bases. V gave up 7 bases and J gave up 6 bases; unmatched junction bases: 10. Germline V gene lookup returns CDR1 SGHAT and CDR2 FQNNGV. There are 15 residues in the CDR3.

This clonotype occurred many times. The CDR3 DNA reads TGCGCCAGCAGCTTGGCTCAGGGGCCTGACGAGCAGTACTTC. It translates to CASSLAQGPDEQYF. The V gene is TRBV5-1, the J gene TRBJ2-7, with D possibly being TRBD1 (6 bases). V lost 0 bases and J 5 bases, leaving 12 bases between the germline ends. The CDR3 runs to 14 residues. The germline CDR1 and CDR2 sequences are SGHRS and YFSETQ.

The chain uses TRBV27 and TRBJ1-6; D is undetermined. CDR3 length: 13 amino acids. Looked up from germline, CDR1 is MNHEY and CDR2 is SMNVEV (reference sequence). Between the trimmed V and J ends, which lost 6 bases and 10 bases, there was a span of 13 bases. The CDR3 DNA reads TGTGCCAGCAGCCTCGGGGAAGGCTCACCCCTCCACTTT. Amino acids: CASSLGEGSPLHF.

This chain joins TRBV12-3 or TRBV12-4 and TRBJ2-2; 10 bases fit TRBD2. The CDR3 consists of 14 residues. Trimming at V came to 3 bases and at J to 6 bases, leaving 1 base not matched to a gene. The CDR3 region is CASSFGTSAGELFF. The CDR3 DNA follows: TGTGCCAGCAGTTTTGGGACTAGCGCCGGGGAGCTGTTTTTT.

The chain employs TRBV7-3 and TRBJ2-3; TRBD1 matches 9 bases. Looked up from germline, CDR1 is SGHTA and CDR2 is FQGTGA. The CDR3 is made up of 15 amino acids. The trim removed 5 bases at V and 0 bases at J, leaving 3 bases unmatched. The CDR3 loop reads CASSAQGASTDTQYF. In DNA form, the CDR3 reads TGTGCCAGCAGCGCACAGGGGGCAAGCACAGATACGCAGTATTTT.

This clonotype has a count of ten or more. The J gene is TRBJ2-2, the V gene TRBV5-5; TRBD2 matches 13 bases. CDR3 length: 18 residues. The V segment lost 0 bases and the J segment 2 bases; nucleotides outside the gene matches: 4. CDR1 and CDR2 from the germline V gene are SGHKS and YYEKEE (reference sequence). The CDR3 loop reads CASSLGLAGGSNTGELFF. Written as DNA, the CDR3 is TGTGCCAGCAGCTTGGGACTAGCGGGGGGCTCCAACACCGGGGAGCTGTTTTTT.

This clonotype was detected a few times. This chain links TRBV10-3 with TRBJ2-3; TRBD1 aligns across 8 bases. The CDR3 loop spans 14 amino acids. The junction had 9 bases not matched to a gene; V was cut back by 9 bases and J by 4 bases. The germline V gene encodes CDR1 ENHRY and CDR2 SYGVKD. The CDR3 DNA reads TGTGCCATACTAAAGGACAGGGCAGCAGATACGCAGTATTTT. Translating it yields CAILKDRAADTQYF.

This clonotype has a handful of counts. This chain links TRBV7-9 with TRBJ2-1; no definite D call. The CDR3 consists of 13 residues. V was cut by 8 bases and J by 2 bases, with 10 bases left in between. The germline V gene encodes CDR1 SEHNR and CDR2 FQNEAQ (reference sequence). Written as DNA, the CDR3 is TGTGCCAGCGGCGTCCTCCCCTACAATGAGCAGTTCTTC. Its protein product is CASGVLPYNEQFF.